Listed here are 27 T cell receptor beta chains from one sample, sequenced in a study of cytomegalovirus exposure and HLA in healthy donors. The PCR contained 60 Vbeta and 13 Jbeta primers. The data were produced by immunoSEQ multiplex PCR, yet TCRdb's version contains in-frame clones alone and is incomplete. In the table there are some 200,000 clones, approximately 70% of which are singletons. The sample taken for sequencing was PBMCs. The receptors here all came from a woman aged 25 to 45 in good health and CMV-seronegative.

The chain recombines TRBV19 with TRBJ2-7; D might be TRBD1 (5 bases). The CDR3 runs 13 residues. Germline V gene sequence: CDR1 LNHDA, CDR2 SQIVND (reference sequence). Trimming removed 4 bases at V and 6 bases at J, with 13 bases between. In DNA form, the CDR3 reads TGTGCCAGTAGTAAACAGGAGATCGGCGAGCAGTACTTC. Its protein is CASSKQEIGEQYF. The complete variable domain, with remaining parts taken from reference TRBV19 and TRBJ2-7, reads DGGITQSPKYLFRKEGQNVTLSCEQNLNHDAMYWYRQDPGQGLRLIYYSQIVNDFQKGDIAEGYSVSREKKESFPLTVTSAQKNPTAFYLCASSKQEIGEQYFGPGTRLTVT.

This chain links TRBV12-5 with TRBJ1-1, with D perhaps matching TRBD1 (6 bases). The CDR3 spans 14 residues. Germline V gives CDR1 LGHNT, CDR2 FRNRAP. The ends were cut back, 1 base at V and 11 bases at J, with 17 bases in the middle. CDR3 DNA sequence: TGTGCTAGTGGTTTGGGGGGGCCTTCTGCTATGGCTTTCTTT. Translation gives CASGLGGPSAMAFF.

The chain is built from TRBV10-3 and TRBJ2-7; TRBD1 matches at 7 bases. J lost 1 base, V lost 3 bases, and 6 bases had no gene match. Germline CDR1 and CDR2: ENHRY and SYGVKD. The CDR3 is 15 residues long. The chain's CDR3 is CAISDRQGQSYEQYF. CDR3 bases: TGTGCCATCAGTGATAGACAGGGTCAGTCCTACGAGCAGTACTTC.

The chain carries TRBV14 and TRBJ1-3, with a possible D match to TRBD1 (5 bases). V lost 0 bases and J lost 3, with 15 bases in between. The germline gives CDR1 SGHDN, CDR2 FVKESK. The CDR3 totals 17 residues. The CDR3 DNA sequence: TGTGCCAGCAGCCAAGAGAAGGGGCACTGGGGTGGAAACACCATATATTTT. Translated: CASSQEKGHWGGNTIYF.

CDR3 in DNA: TGTGCCATCTTAGCGGGGACCTCCTACGAGCAGTACTTC. Its translation is CAILAGTSYEQYF. V is TRBV6-1 and J is TRBJ2-7; 8 bases agree with TRBD2. The V and J ends lost 10 bases and 0 bases, in that order; junction bases with no gene match: 5. Germline V lookup: CDR1 MNHNS, CDR2 SASEGT. This CDR3 region has 13 residues.

The rearrangement uses TRBV11-3 and TRBJ2-7, with TRBD1 matching over 8 bases. J lost 6 bases, V lost 4 bases, and 8 bases had no gene match. The CDR3 is 14 amino acids. From germline, CDR1 is SGHNT and CDR2 YENEEA. The CDR3 sequence: CASSSRTGSSEQYF. In DNA, the CDR3 is TGTGCCAGCAGCTCCAGGACAGGGAGCTCCGAGCAGTACTTC.

In this sample, this clone turned up once. The chain has TRBV6-4 and TRBJ2-1, with D perhaps TRBD2 (6 bases). Germline values: CDR1 MRHNA, CDR2 SNTAGT. Trimming took off 3 bases at V and 9 bases at J, with 9 bases between the two ends. CDR3 length: 12 amino acids. CDR3 loop: CASSELGGEQFF. For the CDR3, the DNA is TGTGCCAGCAGTGAACTGGGAGGTGAGCAGTTCTTC.

This clone was seen more than once but under ten times. The rearrangement joins TRBV4-2 to TRBJ2-7; 9 positions match TRBD2. CDR1 is LGHNA, CDR2 YNFKEQ, per germline. The length of the CDR3 is 17 residues. V lost 4 bases and J lost 3; bases outside the gene matches: 13. The CDR3 nucleotides are TGTGCCAGCAGCCGGGGAATCCGGGCTAGCGGGATCTACGAGCAGTACTTC. Translation: CASSRGIRASGIYEQYF.

The chain combines TRBV5-1 with TRBJ2-1, with 9 bases identical to TRBD1. CDR1 is SGHRS and CDR2 is YFSETQ in the germline V gene. The CDR3 consists of 13 residues. The J segment lost 8 bases and the V segment lost 7 bases, leaving 7 bases of the junction unmatched. This CDR3 reads CASGRQGEDEQFF. CDR3 nucleotide sequence: TGCGCCAGCGGCCGACAGGGGGAGGATGAGCAGTTCTTC.

The J gene is TRBJ1-1, the V gene TRBV9; D may be TRBD1 (6 bases). This CDR3 is 15 amino acids long. CDR1 and CDR2 (germline): SGDLS, YYNGEE. Deletions cut 2 bases from V and 1 base from J, with 12 bases between. The CDR3 nucleotides read TGTGCCAGCAGCGTGGGGGGGCAGGGGAACACTGAAGCTTTCTTT. This gives the protein CASSVGGQGNTEAFF.

The J gene is TRBJ2-7, the V gene TRBV6-1; 7 bases are shared with TRBD1. Germline V gene data show CDR1 as MNHNS and CDR2 as SASEGT. Trimming took 7 bases from V and 5 from J; bases not matched to a gene: 8. The CDR3 consists of 13 residues. CDR3 protein: CASNWDSWNEQYF. The DNA of the CDR3 is TGTGCCAGCAATTGGGACAGCTGGAACGAGCAGTACTTC.

The genes are TRBV4-3 and TRBJ1-2; D is unclear. This CDR3 contains 15 residues. The V and J ends lost 0 bases and 5 bases respectively, with 13 bases between them. Germline CDR1 and CDR2: LGHNA and YSLEER. The CDR3 here is CASSQDLAPGYGYTF. The CDR3 coding sequence is TGCGCCAGCAGCCAAGATTTGGCACCCGGGTATGGCTACACCTTC.

The chain uses TRBV18 and TRBJ2-3; 11 bases fit TRBD2. The CDR3 is 18 residues long. Germline CDR1 KGHSH, CDR2 LQKENI. Unmatched junction bases numbered 9, after V lost 4 bases and J lost 0 bases. As DNA, the CDR3 is TGTGCCAGCTCACAACCGACTAGCGGGATTTCTAGCACAGATACGCAGTATTTT. Protein product: CASSQPTSGISSTDTQYF. Variable domain in full (rest from reference TRBV18 and TRBJ2-3): NAGVMQNPRHLVRRRGQEARLRCSPMKGHSHVYWYRQLPEEGLKFMVYLQKENIIDESGMPKERFSAEFPKEGPSILRIQQVVRGDSAAYFCASSQPTSGISSTDTQYFGPGTRLTVL.

This sequence joins TRBV4-1 and TRBJ2-7, with TRBD2 matching over 7 bases. J gave up 2 bases and V 8 bases, and 18 bases lay outside the gene matches. From germline, CDR1 is MGHRA and CDR2 YSYEKL. The CDR3 runs 17 residues. In DNA form, the CDR3 reads TGCGCCAGCCCCCAACAGCCGGCGAGCGGGAAAGCCTACGAGCAGTACTTC. It yields the protein CASPQQPASGKAYEQYF.

The chain uses TRBV9 and TRBJ2-4; D is possibly TRBD1 (6 bases). This CDR3 spans 16 amino acids. Deletions cut 3 bases from V and 0 bases from J, with 13 bases between. Germline V gene data show CDR1 as SGDLS and CDR2 as YYNGEE. CDR3 protein: CASSAGTPLAKNIQYF. DNA of the CDR3: TGTGCCAGCAGCGCCGGGACACCTCTAGCCAAAAACATTCAGTACTTC.

The rearrangement uses TRBV5-1 and TRBJ1-4, with TRBD1 matching 7 bases. The V gene end was trimmed by 4 bases and the J gene end by 4 bases; junction bases not matched to a gene: 4. The CDR3 is made up of 14 amino acids. Per the germline V gene, CDR1 is SGHRS and CDR2 is YFSETQ. The CDR3 DNA follows: TGCGCCAGCAGCCCGGGACAGAGTAATGAAAAACTGTTTTTT. Its translation is CASSPGQSNEKLFF. The full variable domain, in which reference TRBV5-1 and TRBJ1-4 provide the parts outside the CDR3, is KAGVTQTPRYLIKTRGQQVTLSCSPISGHRSVSWYQQTPGQGLQFLFEYFSETQRNKGNFPGRFSGRQFSNSRSEMNVSTLELGDSALYLCASSPGQSNEKLFFGSGTQLSVL.

The rearrangement joins TRBV30 to TRBJ2-7; maybe TRBD2 (5 bases). The ends were cut back, 4 bases at V and 3 bases at J, with 13 bases in the middle. This CDR3 region has 13 residues. Germline-derived CDR1 and CDR2 are GTSNPN and SVGIG (reference sequence). The CDR3 region has the DNA TGTGCCTGGATCGAGGACGGGGACTACGAGCAGTACTTC. It encodes CAWIEDGDYEQYF.

The chain recombines TRBV9 with TRBJ2-7; D remains unclear. This CDR3 comprises 14 residues. The ends were cut back, 1 base at V and 0 bases at J, with 8 bases in the middle. The germline V gene encodes CDR1 SGDLS and CDR2 YYNGEE. This CDR3 is CASSVSPSSYEQYF. For the CDR3, the DNA is TGTGCCAGCAGCGTATCCCCTAGCTCCTACGAGCAGTACTTC.

This clone showed up just a few times. V is TRBV19 and J is TRBJ1-3; 7 bases are shared with TRBD1. This CDR3 contains 15 residues. Per the germline V gene, CDR1 is LNHDA and CDR2 is SQIVND (reference sequence). V gave up 7 bases and J gave up 1 base; unmatched junction bases: 7. In nucleotides, the CDR3 is TGTGCCAGTACCGACTCGACAGGGTCTGGAAACACCATATATTTT. Translation gives CASTDSTGSGNTIYF.

This chain uses TRBV2 with TRBJ1-6; D gene uncertain. The CDR3 loop spans 18 amino acids. Germline V gives CDR1 SNHLY, CDR2 FYNNEI. V was clipped by 4 bases and J by 0 bases, with 16 bases between them. In DNA form, the CDR3 reads TGTGCCAGCAGTGGCGGCAGCGCCCGAGGCTCCTATAATTCACCCCTCCACTTT. Translating it yields CASSGGSARGSYNSPLHF.

This sequence joins TRBV6-7 and TRBJ2-5; D is perhaps TRBD1 (5 bases). The DNA end favors TRBJ2-7, so the J call may be wrong. TRBV6-7 is annotated as an ORF whose role is uncertain. This CDR3 spans 13 amino acids. In DNA, the CDR3 is TGTGCCAGCATTCACCCAGGGAAATACGAGCAGTACTTC. It translates to CASIHPGKYEQYF.

This chain uses TRBV7-9 with TRBJ1-1; possibly TRBD1 for D (5 bases). Trimming took 5 bases from V and 7 from J, leaving 11 bases between them. Germline V CDR1 and CDR2: SEHNR, FQNEAQ (reference sequence). This CDR3 region has 12 residues. The DNA of the CDR3 is TGTGCCAGCAGCGCCCAGGGATTTGAAGCTTTCTTT. Protein sequence: CASSAQGFEAFF.

V is TRBV5-1 and J is TRBJ1-1; 8 bases match TRBD1. Trimming removed 1 base from V and 1 base from J; junction bases left unmatched: 6. Per germline, CDR1 SGHRS and CDR2 YFSETQ. CDR3 length equals 16 residues. For the CDR3, the DNA is TGCGCCAGCAGCTTGCAGGGGGCGGTTAAGAACACTGAAGCTTTCTTT. It specifies CASSLQGAVKNTEAFF.

The chain joins TRBV28 to TRBJ1-5; D is possibly TRBD1 (5 bases). Germline V gene sequence: CDR1 MDHEN, CDR2 SYDVKM. With 1 base removed from V and 8 bases from J, the gap between germline ends came to 21 bases. This CDR3 comprises 17 residues. CDR3 bases: TGTGCCAGCAGTTTATTCAGACAGTGGTTAAGAAGGGAGCCCCAGCATTTT. It translates to CASSLFRQWLRREPQHF. Based on the CDR3 plus reference TRBV28 and TRBJ1-5, the full variable domain is DVKVTQSSRYLVKRTGEKVFLECVQDMDHENMFWYRQDPGLGLRLIYFSYDVKMKEKGDIPEGYSVSREKKERFSLILESASTNQTSMYLCASSLFRQWLRREPQHFGDGTRLSIL.

This clone has ten or more counts. V is TRBV4-3 and J is TRBJ2-7; maybe TRBD1 (6 bases). Per germline, CDR1 LGHNA and CDR2 YSLEER. The CDR3 is 13 residues long. V dropped 4 bases and J dropped 6 bases, with 13 bases sitting between them. The CDR3 DNA sequence: TGCGCCAGCAGCCCCTACCCGACAGGCGAGCAGTACTTC. This sequence encodes CASSPYPTGEQYF.

The chain uses TRBV19 and TRBJ2-1; TRBD2 agrees at 12 bases. Trimming at V came to 3 bases and at J to 5 bases, leaving 2 bases not matched to a gene. CDR3 length equals 15 residues. Germline V gene lookup returns CDR1 LNHDA and CDR2 SQIVND (reference sequence). CDR3 amino acids: CASSIGLAGNNEQFF. The CDR3 DNA reads TGTGCCAGTAGTATCGGACTAGCGGGGAACAATGAGCAGTTCTTC.

This chain uses TRBV19 with TRBJ2-1; 7 bases map to TRBD2. The germline V gene has CDR1 LNHDA and CDR2 SQIVND (reference sequence). The CDR3 consists of 13 residues. V gave up 7 bases and J gave up 4 bases; unmatched junction bases: 4. CDR3 bases: TGTGCCAGTACCTGGGGGGGTTACAATGAGCAGTTCTTC. Translating gives CASTWGGYNEQFF.